The sequence of this TCR beta chain was determined in a study of shared clonotypes between healthy human individuals. For the study at large: Per donor, three plates held CD4 naive cells, three held CD4 memory, two held CD8 naive and one held CD8 memory.

Generated by immunoSEQ multiplex PCR, the TCRdb table keeps only in-frame clones and is missing some. This table has more than 2,000,000 clones, approximately 94% appearing once. CDR1 is SGDLS, CDR2 YYNGEE, per germline. The CDR3 sequence is 14 residues long. Trimming at V came to 5 bases and at J to 5 bases, leaving 6 bases not matched to a gene. The rearrangement uses TRBV9 and TRBJ2-1; the match to TRBD2 covers 8 bases. This TCR was recovered from a man aged 18 to 30 in good health. The specimen was naive CD4+ T cells sorted from blood. The subset is: CD45RA+ positively selected. The CDR3 bases are TGTGCCAGCAGTCATAGCGGGACTCACAATGAGCAGTTCTTC. Protein product: CASSHSGTHNEQFF.